Sequencing of this T cell receptor (beta chain) was carried out in a study of STAT5B mutations in CD4+ large granular lymphocyte leukemia. General study results and limits: Without putative leukemic clones, patient CD4-sorted repertoires remained more clonal than healthy CD4+ repertoires.

Trimming cost V 0 bases and J 5 bases, with 15 bases left between them. This CDR3 comprises 16 residues. The V gene's germline CDR1 is LNHDA and CDR2 SQIVND (reference sequence). The survey-level immunoSEQ assay was used. TCRdb keeps only in-frame clones here, not all; method: immunoSEQ multiplex PCR. The sample has fewer than 50,000 clones, about 81% seen once. As to this clone: Its antigen is unknown.

The receptor's source is a human donor in good health. The chain couples TRBV19 to TRBJ2-3; D is unclear. The sequencing sample was made of CD4+ T cells from blood buffy coats. The CDR3 DNA is TGTGCCAGTAGTATAGATCGCAGTTCCAGAGGAGATACGCAGTATTTT. As protein: CASSIDRSSRGDTQYF. The variable domain in full, with the rest retrieved from reference TRBV19 and TRBJ2-3, is DGGITQSPKYLFRKEGQNVTLSCEQNLNHDAMYWYRQDPGQGLRLIYYSQIVNDFQKGDIAEGYSVSREKKESFPLTVTSAQKNPTAFYLCASSIDRSSRGDTQYFGPGTRLTVL.